This T cell receptor beta chain was documented in a study of cytomegalovirus exposure and HLA in healthy donors. Study as a whole: From HLA-typed donors, an early data release held about 85 million unique TCRs. Assignment to the Caucasian-associated ancestry cluster applied to roughly 80% of the 350 to 500 genotyped donors. Study findings and constraints: Accurate prediction of HLA-A and HLA-B alleles (for most subjects) was reportedly achieved from TCR beta sequences. Compared with the roughly 700-donor mean, an Asian-associated ancestry cluster reportedly had fewer N-insertions, according to a later analysis.

As to this clone: The antigen remains undetermined.

A multiplex PCR was run with 60 Vbeta primers and 13 Jbeta primers. Measured with immunoSEQ multiplex PCR; TCRdb has only the in-frame clones, and not every one. The sample has 90,000 to 150,000 clones; roughly 80% are singletons. Trimming removed 7 bases from V and 7 bases from J; junction bases left unmatched: 10. The CDR3 has 14 residues. Germline values: CDR1 SNHLY, CDR2 FYNNEI. The source material was PBMCs. The chain is built from TRBV2 and TRBJ1-1, with 9 positions matching TRBD1. This receptor was obtained from a female donor in good health and CMV-seronegative. CDR3 in amino acids: CASNWGQGGNEAFF. As DNA, the CDR3 is TGTGCCAGCAACTGGGGACAGGGAGGCAATGAAGCTTTCTTT.